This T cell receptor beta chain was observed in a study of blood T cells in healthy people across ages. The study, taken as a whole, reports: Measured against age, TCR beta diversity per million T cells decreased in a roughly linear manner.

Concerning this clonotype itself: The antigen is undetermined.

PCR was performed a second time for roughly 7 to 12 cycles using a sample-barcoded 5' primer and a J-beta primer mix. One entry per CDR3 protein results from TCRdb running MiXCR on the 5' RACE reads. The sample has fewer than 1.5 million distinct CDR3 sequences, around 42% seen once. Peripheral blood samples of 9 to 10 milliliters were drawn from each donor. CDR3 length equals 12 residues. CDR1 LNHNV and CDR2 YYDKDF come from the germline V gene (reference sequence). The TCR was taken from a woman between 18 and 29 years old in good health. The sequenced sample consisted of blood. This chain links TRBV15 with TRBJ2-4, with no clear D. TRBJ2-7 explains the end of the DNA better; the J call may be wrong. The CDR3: CATSRDRHEQYF. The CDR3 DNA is TGTGCCACCAGCAGAGATCGCCACGAGCAGTACTTC.